A single T cell receptor beta chain is shown here with its context. Its antigen target is currently unknown. Base-call qualities are not available, and no considerably larger clone is one nucleotide away. TCRdb lists the instrument as Illumina NovaSeq 6000. TCRalpha and TCRbeta cDNA libraries were constructed by 5'RACE with constant-segment primers, with sample barcodes and unique molecular identifiers being introduced. Trizol reagent was used to extract RNA from every sample. Amplification of the libraries took two PCR steps, and the second step added a second sample barcode plus Illumina TruSeq adapters. Sequencing of the libraries was done on an Illumina NovaSeq, producing 2 x 150 bp paired-end reads. Turning to the authors' computational methods: With migec v1.2.7, reads were demultiplexed and then collapsed into UMI-guided consensus sequences. Using mixcr v2.1.11, UMI consensuses were aligned to TRA and TRB V and J templates and then assembled into clonotypes. A clonotype was counted as expanded or contracted only when both edgeR and NoisET called the clonotype significant, with the noise models trained on biological replicates. For edgeR calls, the cutoffs were a false discovery rate-adjusted p below 0.01 and a log2 fold-change threshold of 1. As an exploratory analysis of dynamics, max-normalized trajectories of the 1000 most abundant clonotypes were examined with PCA combined with hierarchical clustering. Each responding clone was given a CD4 or CD8 phenotype based on the CD4+ and CD8+ repertoires, which had been sequenced separately. TCRdb's own reprocessing of the public reads used fastp at Q25 and MiXCR and kept productive beta chains. Records with the same CDR3 protein are collapsed into one entry carrying the most frequent genes and DNA. The V and J calls follow TCRdb's processing rather than the paper's. A total of roughly 200,000 distinct CDR3 sequences appear in this sample, around 20% of them only once. The ten largest clones capture 2.4% of the sample.

Deletion took 4 bases off V and 4 bases off J, with a span of 4 bases between the germline ends. Inclusive of the bounding cysteine and phenylalanine, the CDR3 is 10 residues long. Only the CDR3 portion is preserved as DNA: 30 bases, with reading frame beginning at the first base. CDR1 and CDR2 were assigned from the germline V gene as SQVTM and ANQGSEA. Ficoll-Paque density gradient centrifugation was used to isolate PBMCs. The data belong to a study of T-cell memory formation after mild COVID-19 listed by TCRdb under 2021. In the study overall: TCR sequence clusters from the two donors were largely donor specific. In two donors, T-cell clones that expanded and contracted after mild COVID-19 were followed by sequencing TCRalpha and TCRbeta repertoires longitudinally. Two young, previously healthy adult volunteers made up the cohort, one male and one female. General findings and caveats noted by the study authors: Some responding clones were detected in pre-infection memory, which suggested that pre-existing cross-reactive memory T cells had joined the SARS-CoV-2 response. Contracting CD4+ clones were located mainly in the CM and EM memory subsets, whereas CD8+ clones were found to be enriched in EMRA. The study included only a couple of mild cases, and larger cohorts that include severe cases with pre-infection samples were judged to be necessary. SARS-CoV-2 specificity of the second-wave clones peaking on day 37 was not confirmed. Clones contracting from day 15 to 85 had balanced CD4/CD8 phenotypes, while a second wave expanding from day 15 to 37 was biased towards CD4+.

The chain uses TRBV29-1 and TRBJ2-5, with no confident D gene call. Source material: PBMCs or a T cell subset sorted from them (not recorded which). This TCR was sampled from an adult woman who had mild COVID-19 (a few samples of this study predate the infection). The sample titles of this study are shuffled in the database, so cell type and time point are left out; the donor was told from shared clones. The bases are TGCAGCGTTGCTACAGAGACCCAGTACTTC. The encoded protein is CSVATETQYF.